The 9 T cell receptor beta chains given below trace back to one sample, sequenced in a study of CD4 T cells in relation to SARS-CoV-2 and coronaviruses. Generated by immunoSEQ multiplex PCR, the TCRdb table keeps only in-frame clones and is missing some. The sample records some 40,000 clones, 60% to 80% being singletons. No antigen is known for these receptors. Specimen: memory CD4+ T cells from PBMCs, cultured in vitro. The receptor set was obtained from an adult with COVID-19.

In its sample, this clone was seen once. In nucleotides, the CDR3 is TGTGCCAGCTCACGATTAGATAGCAATCAGCCCCAGCATTTT. Amino acids: CASSRLDSNQPQHF. The rearrangement joins TRBV18 to TRBJ1-5, with D uncertain. The V and J ends lost 4 bases and 0 bases respectively, with 7 bases between them. CDR3 length equals 14 residues. Germline CDR1 and CDR2: KGHSH and LQKENI.

The chain employs TRBV30 and TRBJ2-1; possibly TRBD1 or TRBD2 for D (6 bases each). The CDR3 runs 18 residues. Trimming pared 2 bases from V and 0 bases from J, leaving 20 bases between. From germline, CDR1 is GTSNPN and CDR2 SVGIG (reference sequence). This CDR3 is CAWSLKGGTISSYNEQFF. DNA of the CDR3: TGTGCCTGGAGTTTGAAGGGGGGTACGATCAGCTCCTACAATGAGCAGTTCTTC.

This sequence joins TRBV28 and TRBJ2-7, with D possibly TRBD1 on 6 matching bases. This CDR3 spans 14 amino acids. Germline-derived CDR1 and CDR2 are MDHEN and SYDVKM. Trimming took off 6 bases at V and 3 bases at J, with 15 bases between the two ends. CDR3 protein: CASRKTGTYYEQYF. The CDR3 bases are TGTGCCAGCAGAAAGACAGGAACTTACTACGAGCAGTACTTC.

The V and J genes are TRBV5-8 and TRBJ2-7; no clear D. The CDR3 covers 13 residues. Germline CDR1 reads SGHTS; CDR2 reads YDEGEE. V shed 3 bases and J shed 5 bases, with 12 bases lying between them. The CDR3 DNA reads TGTGCCAGCAGCTCCGCGCTACGGAACGAGCAGTACTTC. Its translation: CASSSALRNEQYF.

This clone showed up just once. This rearrangement joins TRBV20-1 to TRBJ2-5; TRBD2 agrees at 12 bases. CDR1 and CDR2 (germline): DFQATT, SNEGSKA (reference sequence). The CDR3 consists of 13 residues. Unmatched junction bases numbered 7, after V lost 3 bases and J lost 11 bases. CDR3 protein: CSASGLAGTWQYF. DNA for the CDR3: TGCAGTGCTAGTGGACTAGCGGGGACTTGGCAGTACTTC.

This clone was counted once. The chain recombines TRBV3-1 (or the pseudogene TRBV3-2) with TRBJ2-3; 7 positions match TRBD2. The CDR3 runs to 15 residues. Germline V gene sequence: CDR1 LGHDT, CDR2 YNNKEL (reference sequence). V shed 0 bases, J shed 14 bases, and the junction held 14 bases outside the gene matches. In DNA, the CDR3 is TGTGCCAGCAGCCAAGACTCAAAAGGGGCGGGAGAGTCGTATTTT. This translates into CASSQDSKGAGESYF.

This sequence joins TRBV29-1 and TRBJ1-1; no clear D. The CDR3 consists of 13 residues. V lost 5 bases and J lost 1, with 11 bases in between. The germline V gene encodes CDR1 SQVTM and CDR2 ANQGSEA. This CDR3 reads CSVYFGANTEAFF. The CDR3 DNA follows: TGCAGCGTTTACTTCGGTGCGAACACTGAAGCTTTCTTT.

This sequence joins TRBV28 and TRBJ2-7, with D possibly called TRBD1 or TRBD2 (5 bases each). There are 16 residues in the CDR3. CDR1 is MDHEN and CDR2 is SYDVKM in the germline V gene. DNA of the CDR3: TGTGCTACTGCCGACCTCCGGGACGCTGCGAAGTACGAGCAGTACTTC. Its protein is CATADLRDAAKYEQYF. Using reference TRBV28 and TRBJ2-7 for the parts outside the CDR3, the full variable domain is DVKVTQSSRYLVKRTGEKVFLECVQDMDHENMFWYRQDPGLGLRLIYFSYDVKMKEKGDIPEGYSVSREKKERFSLILESASTNQTSMYLCATADLRDAAKYEQYFGPGTRLTVT.

This rearrangement joins TRBV9 to TRBJ2-5, with D perhaps given as TRBD1 or TRBD2 (6 bases each). Trimming pared 7 bases from V and 5 bases from J, leaving 18 bases between. The CDR3 has 14 residues. Germline CDR1 is SGDLS and CDR2 is YYNGEE. CDR3 protein: CASSLSWGAETQYF. The CDR3 nucleotides are TGTGCCAGCTCCCTATCGTGGGGGGCTGAGACCCAGTACTTC.